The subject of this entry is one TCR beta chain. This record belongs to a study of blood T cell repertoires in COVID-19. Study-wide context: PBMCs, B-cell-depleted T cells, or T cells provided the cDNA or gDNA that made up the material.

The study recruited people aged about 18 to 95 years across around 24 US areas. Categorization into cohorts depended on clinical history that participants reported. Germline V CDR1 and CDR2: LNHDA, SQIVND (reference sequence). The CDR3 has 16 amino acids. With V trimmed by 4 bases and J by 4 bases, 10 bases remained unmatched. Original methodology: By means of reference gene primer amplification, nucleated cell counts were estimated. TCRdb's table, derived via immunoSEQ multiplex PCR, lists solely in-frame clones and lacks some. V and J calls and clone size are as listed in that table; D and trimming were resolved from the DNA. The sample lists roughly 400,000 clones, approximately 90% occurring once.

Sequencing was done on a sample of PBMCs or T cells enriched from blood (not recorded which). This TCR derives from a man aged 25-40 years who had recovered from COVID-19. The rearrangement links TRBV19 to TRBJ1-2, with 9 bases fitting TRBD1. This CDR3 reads CASSTGRTGEGYGYTF. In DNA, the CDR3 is TGTGCCAGTAGTACCGGTCGGACAGGGGAGGGCTATGGCTACACCTTC.